This TCR beta chain emerged from a study of blood T cell repertoires in COVID-19. Germline V gene sequence: CDR1 MDHEN, CDR2 SYDVKM. This CDR3 has 15 amino acids. Trimming cost V 1 base and J 1 base, with 9 bases left between them. Assay used: immunoSEQ multiplex PCR; TCRdb lists only in-frame clones, some missing. The sample carries around 99,000 clones, approximately 80% recorded once. The specimen was peripheral blood. The gene calls are TRBV28 and TRBJ2-3; D ambiguous. The sequence was obtained from a woman in her forties or fifties with acute or convalescent COVID-19. The CDR3 region is CASSLSRGGTDTQYF. The DNA for the CDR3 is TGTGCCAGCAGTTTATCTCGTGGAGGCACAGATACGCAGTATTTT.